Listed below are T cell receptor beta chains from one sample, sequenced in a study of shared clonotypes between healthy human individuals. The method was immunoSEQ multiplex PCR; TCRdb's version includes in-frame clones alone and lacks a portion of them. The sample includes millions of clones, just over 90% of them seen just once. The sample was naive CD8+ T cells from PBMCs. The source is a man between 18 and 29 years old in good health. Some clones in this sample may be carry-over from other donors' samples. The CDR3 runs from the conserved cysteine through the conserved F or W. The order of the fields is clone size, CDR3 length, V gene, D gene, J gene, CDR3 DNA, CDR3 protein. A D gene is named only where the DNA matches it firmly. The size of a clone is reported for some rows only, either as once, few or many, or as a class for expanded clones.

>-|17|TRBV11-2|-|TRBJ1-2
TGTGCCAGCAGCCCTAGAGGGGGAGTCCCCGACGACTATGGCTACACCTTC
CASSPRGGVPDDYGYTF
>-|17|TRBV9|TRBD1|TRBJ2-3
TGTGCCAGCAGCGCCTCCGACAGGGCCCCGGGCACAGATACGCAGTATTTT
CASSASDRAPGTDTQYF
>-|16|TRBV4-1|-|TRBJ2-7
TGCGCCAGCAGCCAAGCGCTAGGAACGGGGTCCTACGAGCAGTACTTC
CASSQALGTGSYEQYF
>-|12|TRBV6-6|-|TRBJ1-2
TGTGCCAGCAGCCCGGTCGGGTCTGGCTACACCTTC
CASSPVGSGYTF
>-|16|TRBV27|-|TRBJ2-7
TGTGCCAGCACACCGATGGGCAGTAGAGTCACCTACGAGCAGTACTTC
CASTPMGSRVTYEQYF
>-|15|TRBV19|-|TRBJ2-3
TGTGCCAGTAGTCCCCAGACTGGAAGCACAGATACGCAGTATTTT
CASSPQTGSTDTQYF
>-|18|TRBV5-5|TRBD2|TRBJ2-1
TGTGCCAGCAGCTTTATTCTAGCGGTCAGGAGCTCCTACAATGAGCAGTTCTTC
CASSFILAVRSSYNEQFF
>-|14|TRBV2|-|TRBJ1-5
TGTGCCAGCAGTGAGAGGGCAGGCGGGCAGCCCCAGCATTTT
CASSERAGGQPQHF
>-|14|TRBV28|-|TRBJ2-1
TGTGCCAGCAGTTTACGGACGGTTTACAATGAGCAGTTCTTC
CASSLRTVYNEQFF
>-|15|TRBV27|-|TRBJ1-1
TGTGCCAGCAGTTTATCAGGGCGATCGAACACTGAAGCTTTCTTT
CASSLSGRSNTEAFF
>-|14|TRBV28|TRBD1|TRBJ1-2
TGTGCCAGCAGTCCCACAGGGGACCCCTATGGCTACACCTTC
CASSPTGDPYGYTF
>-|16|TRBV6-6|-|TRBJ1-5
TGTGCCAGCAGTTCGGACAGCGAAGAGATCTCTCAGCCCCAGCATTTT
CASSSDSEEISQPQHF
>-|15|TRBV2|TRBD1|TRBJ2-5
TGTGCCAGCAGCCAAACCGGACAGGGCACAGAGACCCAGTACTTC
CASSQTGQGTETQYF
>-|15|TRBV6-1|-|TRBJ2-7
TGTGCCAGCAGTGAAGCCGGAGGGGGTTCGGGCGAGCAGTACTTC
CASSEAGGGSGEQYF
>-|13|TRBV2|TRBD2|TRBJ2-3
TGTGCCAGCAGTGAAGCCACTAGCGGGGTTAGGTATTTT
CASSEATSGVRYF
>-|16|TRBV28|TRBD1|TRBJ2-7
TGTGCCAGCAGTCCGGACAGGGGGGGTACGGACTACGAGCAGTACTTC
CASSPDRGGTDYEQYF
>-|16|TRBV11-2|TRBD1|TRBJ2-7
TGTGCCAGCAGCTTAGTTCTGGGACAGGGAGGATACGAGCAGTACTTC
CASSLVLGQGGYEQYF
>-|15|TRBV5-4|TRBD2|TRBJ2-7
TGTGCCAGCAGCGCCCCGGGACTAGCTATAAACGAGCAGTACTTC
CASSAPGLAINEQYF
>-|13|TRBV7-9|-|TRBJ2-7
TGTGCCAGCAGCCCAGATCGCCTCTCCAGGCAGTACTTC
CASSPDRLSRQYF
>-|14|TRBV28|TRBD1|TRBJ2-7
TGTGCCAGTACGGACGGGACAGCTTACTACGAGCAGTACTTC
CASTDGTAYYEQYF
>-|12|TRBV19|-|TRBJ1-1
TGTGCCAGTAAACTGGGGGGCACTGAAGCTTTCTTT
CASKLGGTEAFF
>-|14|TRBV28|-|TRBJ2-7
TGTGCCAGCAGTTCTCCGACGGACAACTACGAGCAGTACTTC
CASSSPTDNYEQYF
>once|12|TRBV13|-|TRBJ1-4
TGTGCCAGCAGCCCCGGGGATGAAAAACTGTTTTTT
CASSPGDEKLFF
>-|16|TRBV27|TRBD1|TRBJ2-7
TGTGCCAGCAGGCCGGGACAGGGGGCGAGTTCCTACGAGCAGTACTTC
CASRPGQGASSYEQYF
>few|11|TRBV29-1|TRBD1|TRBJ1-1
TGCAGCGGCGACAGGGCTGGCGTAGCTTTCTTT
CSGDRAGVAFF
>-|16|TRBV14|TRBD1|TRBJ1-2
TGTGCCAGCAGCCAAGATATTAGGGGGCCCTCGAGTGGCTACACCTTC
CASSQDIRGPSSGYTF
>-|19|TRBV4-1|-|TRBJ2-2
TGCGCCAGCAGCCAAATGCGGGGACGGAACATCGCGAACACCGGGGAGCTGTTTTTT
CASSQMRGRNIANTGELFF
>-|14|TRBV4-1|-|TRBJ1-2
TGCGCCAGCAGCCTTATCGGGGGGCCGGATGGCTACACCTTC
CASSLIGGPDGYTF
>once|13|TRBV19|-|TRBJ1-1
TGTGCCAGTAGTATAAACGGGGGCACTGAAGCTTTCTTT
CASSINGGTEAFF
>-|12|TRBV6-5|-|TRBJ2-7
TGTGCCAGCAGTTACGCCGGGAGCGAGCAGTACTTC
CASSYAGSEQYF
>-|15|TRBV7-2|TRBD1|TRBJ2-1
TGTGCCAGCAGCCCGCCGGGACAGGAGGGCAATGAGCAGTTCTTC
CASSPPGQEGNEQFF
>-|12|TRBV9|-|TRBJ2-3
TGTGCCAGCAGCGTAGAGTCAGATACGCAGTATTTT
CASSVESDTQYF
>-|18|TRBV11-2|-|TRBJ1-1
TGTGCCAGCAGCTTAGGCCCCCCCGTGGGGCCCGGGGACACTGAAGCTTTCTTT
CASSLGPPVGPGDTEAFF
>-|15|TRBV30|-|TRBJ2-2
TGTGCCTGGGCAACAAAAGAGGGCCAGACCGGGGAGCTGTTTTTT
CAWATKEGQTGELFF
>-|14|TRBV7-3|-|TRBJ2-7
TGTGCCAGCAGCTTAACCGGGGGCTCCTACGAGCAGTACTTC
CASSLTGGSYEQYF
>-|14|TRBV4-1|-|TRBJ2-7
TGCGCCAGCAGCCAAACAGGGAGAGCCTACGAGCAGTACTTC
CASSQTGRAYEQYF
>-|13|TRBV15|-|TRBJ1-1
TGTGCGGTCCGAGGGAGTATGAACACTGAAGCTTTCTTT
CAVRGSMNTEAFF
>-|17|TRBV19|-|TRBJ1-1
TGTGCCAGTAGTATGGACAGAGGCGGACTTCTAAACACTGAAGCTTTCTTT
CASSMDRGGLLNTEAFF
>-|14|TRBV27|TRBD1|TRBJ1-5
TGTGCCAGCAGTCCCTACAGGGGGATTCAGCCCCAGCATTTT
CASSPYRGIQPQHF
>-|13|TRBV9|-|TRBJ2-3
TGTGCCAGCAGCCCCCAGGACAGTCATACGCAGTATTTT
CASSPQDSHTQYF
>-|15|TRBV7-2|TRBD2|TRBJ2-1
TGTGCCAGCAGCTCCACTAGCGGGTCCTACAATGAGCAGTTCTTC
CASSSTSGSYNEQFF
>-|11|TRBV29-1|TRBD1|TRBJ2-5
TGCAGCGTTCGACAGGGCGGGACCCAGTACTTC
CSVRQGGTQYF
>-|18|TRBV9|TRBD2|TRBJ2-2
TGTGCCAGCAGCGTAGTAGATAGCGGGAGGGAGGGCACCGGGGAGCTGTTTTTT
CASSVVDSGREGTGELFF
>-|15|TRBV7-9|-|TRBJ1-6
TGTGCCAGCAGCTTAGGATTCACGGCCGAGTCACCCCTCCACTTT
CASSLGFTAESPLHF
>-|15|TRBV10-3|-|TRBJ1-5
TGTGCCATCAGTGAGAAAGACAGCCTCAATCAGCCCCAGCATTTT
CAISEKDSLNQPQHF
>-|15|TRBV2|-|TRBJ1-3
TGTGCCAGCAGTCCAGTGGGGGGCACTGGAAACACCATATATTTT
CASSPVGGTGNTIYF
>once|14|TRBV4-2|-|TRBJ1-2
TGTGCCAGCAGCCAAGTCGCGGGCAGGGTGGCCGACACCTTC
CASSQVAGRVADTF
>-|10|TRBV6-1|-|TRBJ1-4
TGTGCCAGCTTCTGGGAAAAACTGTTTTTT
CASFWEKLFF
>-|13|TRBV7-2|-|TRBJ1-1
TGTGCCAGCAGCCTTAGCGTTCGGACTGAAGCTTTCTTT
CASSLSVRTEAFF
>-|16|TRBV7-8|TRBD2|TRBJ2-7
TGTGCCAGCAGCTTACCGGGCCGGGAGGGCCTAGGGGAGCAGTACTTC
CASSLPGREGLGEQYF
>once|16|TRBV27|TRBD2|TRBJ2-1
TGTGCCAGCAGTTCCCGAACTAGCGGGAGTCTGGATGAGCAGTTCTTC
CASSSRTSGSLDEQFF
>-|15|TRBV12-2|-|TRBJ2-7
TGTGCAAGTCGCTTAGAAAGGGACAGGCTAGGCGAGCAGTACTTC
CASRLERDRLGEQYF
>-|15|TRBV19|-|TRBJ1-4
TGTGCCAGTAGTATAAGAGGGTCGGGGGATGAAAAACTGTTTTTT
CASSIRGSGDEKLFF
>-|19|TRBV21-1|-|TRBJ1-5
TGTGCCAGCAGCAAAGACCGGGACGCCCACATGGGGGGCAATCAGCCCCAGCATTTT
CASSKDRDAHMGGNQPQHF
>-|17|TRBV5-6|TRBD2|TRBJ2-1
TGTGCCAGCAGAGAAGCGGGAGGCCTGTACTCCTACAATGAGCAGTTCTTC
CASREAGGLYSYNEQFF
>-|15|TRBV9|-|TRBJ2-7
TGTGCCAGCAGCGTAGAGGAGGTCGGCGGGTTGGAGCAGTACTTC
CASSVEEVGGLEQYF
>-|18|TRBV15|-|TRBJ1-4
TGTGCCACCAGCAGAGACCCCTCTCGGGCAGGGGTAAATGAAAAACTGTTTTTT
CATSRDPSRAGVNEKLFF
>once|16|TRBV21-1|-|TRBJ2-7
TGTGCCAGCAAAATGACTAGCGCAAGGACTTCCTACGAGCAGTACTTC
CASKMTSARTSYEQYF
>-|15|TRBV15|-|TRBJ2-1
TGTGCCACCAGCATTAGCGGAAGCTCCTACAATGAGCAGTTCTTC
CATSISGSSYNEQFF
>-|15|TRBV27|TRBD2|TRBJ2-3
TGTGCCAGCAGTTTAAAGACTAGCGGAACAGATACGCAGTATTTT
CASSLKTSGTDTQYF